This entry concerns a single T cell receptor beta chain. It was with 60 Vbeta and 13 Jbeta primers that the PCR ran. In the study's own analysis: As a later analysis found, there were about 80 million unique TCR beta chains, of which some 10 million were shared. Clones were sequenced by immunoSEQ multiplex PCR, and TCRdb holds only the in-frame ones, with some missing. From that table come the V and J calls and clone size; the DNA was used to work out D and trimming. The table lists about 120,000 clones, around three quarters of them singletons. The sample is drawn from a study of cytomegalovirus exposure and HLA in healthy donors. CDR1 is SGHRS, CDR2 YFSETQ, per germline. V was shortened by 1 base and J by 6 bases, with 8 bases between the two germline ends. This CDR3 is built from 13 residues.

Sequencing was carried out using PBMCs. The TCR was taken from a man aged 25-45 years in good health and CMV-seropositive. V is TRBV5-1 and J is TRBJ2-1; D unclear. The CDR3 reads CASSLLAVNEQFF. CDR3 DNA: TGCGCCAGCAGCTTGTTGGCGGTCAATGAGCAGTTCTTC.